This entry describes one TCR beta chain. This entry is derived from a study of CD8 T cells in Susac syndrome. CD8+ and CD4+ T cells from blood underwent TCR beta sequencing. It was negative isolation that provided the CD8+ and CD4+ T cells, whereas TEMRA cells were enriched by FACS. CDR3 length equals 16 residues. V shed 1 base and J shed 2 bases, with 12 bases lying between them. Germline V gene data show CDR1 as SEHNR and CDR2 as FQNEAQ (reference sequence). Reverse transcription used about 0.45 to 1 ug RNA and random hexamers. The amplification used immunoSEQ multiplex PCR on TCR beta CDR3; it spanned 54 Vbeta and 13 Jbeta. TCRdb analysed the immunoSEQ multiplex PCR reads with MiXCR anew, one entry per CDR3 protein. The table lists approximately 100,000 distinct CDR3 sequences, around 95% of them singletons.

The chain combines TRBV7-9 with TRBJ2-1; D may correspond to TRBD1 or TRBD2 (5 bases each). The clonotype comes from a human donor in good health. Input material: CD4+ T cells from PBMCs. CDR3 in amino acids: CASSLEGTLTYNEQFF. The DNA of the CDR3 is TGTGCCAGCAGCTTAGAGGGGACGCTAACCTACAATGAGCAGTTCTTC.